This TCR beta chain was obtained from a study of T cell clonality in common variable immunodeficiency. Study outcomes and limitations: Fewer deletions and N-nucleotide insertions were reportedly seen in common variable immunodeficiency TCR beta sequences. Fewer TCRbeta clones were shared among CVID subjects than controls.

V gave up 6 bases and J gave up 9 bases, with 15 bases separating them. Germline CDR1 and CDR2: WNHNN and SYGVQD (reference sequence). The CDR3 length is 13 residues. This clone was seen at least ten times. Its antigen is unknown. The read gets to within 3 residues of the CDR3 end, and the germline J gene fills in the rest. Repertoires were generated with immunoSEQ multiplex PCR, while TCRdb's copy carries only in-frame clones and drops some. Recorded here are approximately 50,000 clones, with no singletons, and the ten leading clones hold roughly 0.84%. The J gene is TRBJ2-1, the V gene TRBV10-1, with D uncertain. Sequenced input: peripheral blood mononuclear cells. The source is a person aged 18-69 years in good health. The CDR3 bases that were read are TGCGCCAGCAGCGGGTTTGGGTCTGGTGAG. This encodes CASSGFGSGE. From start to end, the CDR3 is CASSGFGSGEQFF.